The 27 T cell receptor beta chains reported below all come from one sample, sequenced in a study of T cell responses to AZD1222 COVID-19 vaccine. The method was immunoSEQ multiplex PCR; TCRdb's version includes in-frame clones alone and lacks a portion of them. The repertoire holds over 150,000 clones, with 94% as singletons. The material was peripheral blood, obtained 28 days after the second AZD1222 dose. These TCRs come from an adult who received the AZD1222 COVID-19 vaccine.

The chain combines TRBV7-3 with TRBJ1-6; 9 positions match TRBD1. CDR3 length equals 14 residues. Trimming at V came to 4 bases and at J to 12 bases, leaving 7 bases not matched to a gene. Germline V gene sequence: CDR1 SGHTA, CDR2 FQGTGA. As DNA, the CDR3 is TGTGCCAGCAGCTCTGGGACAGGGCTAGGACCCCTCCACTTT. Residues: CASSSGTGLGPLHF.

The J gene is TRBJ1-6, the V gene TRBV27; D is undetermined. The germline V gene has CDR1 MNHEY and CDR2 SMNVEV (reference sequence). V lost 1 base to trimming and J lost 7 bases, with 8 bases between them. The CDR3 covers 14 residues. CDR3 sequence (DNA): TGTGCCAGCAGTTTATTTGACGAGAATTCACCCCTCCACTTT. Translating it yields CASSLFDENSPLHF.

The chain couples TRBV5-6 to TRBJ2-2, with D perhaps matching TRBD1 (6 bases). CDR1 and CDR2 (germline): SGHDT, YYEEEE. V shed 0 bases and J shed 4 bases, with 13 bases lying between them. The CDR3 is 16 amino acids. CDR3 sequence (DNA): TGTGCCAGCAGCTTGGTTCTCAGGGGTGTCACCGGGGAGCTGTTTTTT. This gives the protein CASSLVLRGVTGELFF.

DNA for the CDR3: TGTGCCAGCAGCTCCGTGGGTAGTGAGCAGTTCTTC. This sequence encodes CASSSVGSEQFF. The chain carries TRBV7-9 and TRBJ2-1; D gene ambiguous. CDR3 length: 12 residues. Germline V gene data show CDR1 as SEHNR and CDR2 as FQNEAQ (reference sequence). V lost 4 bases and J lost 9, with 10 bases in between.

The V call is TRBV25-1, the J call TRBJ1-6, with a tentative D call TRBD1 (6 bases). CDR1 is MGHDK and CDR2 is SYGVNS in the germline V gene. The germline V and J ends were trimmed by 2 bases and 7 bases, with 15 bases remaining between them. The CDR3 sequence is 16 residues long. CDR3 bases: TGTGCCAGCAGTGAAGGGGGTAGGGGGGACAATTCACCCCTCCACTTT. This sequence encodes CASSEGGRGDNSPLHF.

The chain couples TRBV6-6 to TRBJ2-2, with no clear D. V was shortened by 0 bases and J by 7 bases, with 6 bases between the two germline ends. Germline CDR1 reads MNHNY; CDR2 reads SVGAGI (reference sequence). This CDR3 spans 13 amino acids. Written as DNA, the CDR3 is TGTGCCAGCAGTTACTCAATGGGCGGGGAGCTGTTTTTT. Protein product: CASSYSMGGELFF.

The chain carries TRBV6-1 and TRBJ1-1; D gene unclear. Trimming shortened V by 3 bases and J by 5 bases, and 7 bases separated the two germline ends. The germline V gene encodes CDR1 MNHNS and CDR2 SASEGT. The CDR3 has 12 amino acids. The CDR3 nucleotides are TGTGCCAGCAGTGAGAGGGAAACTGAAGCTTTCTTT. Amino acid sequence: CASSERETEAFF.

V and J are TRBV13 and TRBJ2-7; D is uncertain. CDR3 length: 14 residues. Trimming took off 1 base at V and 5 bases at J, with 12 bases between the two ends. The germline V gene has CDR1 PRHDT and CDR2 FYEKMQ (reference sequence). CDR3 sequence: CASSLVGRSDEQYF. The CDR3 DNA reads TGTGCCAGCAGCTTAGTGGGCCGGAGCGACGAGCAGTACTTC.

The V call is TRBV11-2, the J call TRBJ1-2, with unresolved D. In germline, CDR1 is SGHAT, CDR2 FQNNGV. Trimming took off 3 bases at V and 3 bases at J, with 8 bases between the two ends. The CDR3 spans 13 residues. The CDR3 spells CASSFSGDYGYTF. The CDR3, as DNA: TGTGCCAGCAGCTTTAGCGGAGACTATGGCTACACCTTC.

This chain joins TRBV5-8 and TRBJ2-1, with D hard to call. The CDR3 sequence is 13 residues long. Trimming cost V 0 bases and J 7 bases, with 8 bases left between them. From germline, CDR1 is SGHTS and CDR2 YDEGEE. This chain's CDR3 is CASSLALGNEQFF. In DNA form, the CDR3 reads TGTGCCAGCAGCTTGGCCTTGGGGAATGAGCAGTTCTTC.

This clone was found once. This chain joins TRBV27 and TRBJ2-7, with 7 bases matching TRBD1. This CDR3 comprises 17 residues. J lost 2 bases, V lost 5 bases, and 15 bases had no gene match. The V gene's germline CDR1 is MNHEY and CDR2 SMNVEV (reference sequence). DNA of the CDR3: TGTGCCAGCAGTCCCAACACGGGGACAGCTAAACCCTACGAGCAGTACTTC. This codes for CASSPNTGTAKPYEQYF.

The chain has TRBV7-9 and TRBJ1-4, with a possible D match to TRBD1 (5 bases). CDR1 is SEHNR and CDR2 is FQNEAQ in the germline V gene (reference sequence). Trimming took 4 bases from V and 14 from J, leaving 17 bases between them. The CDR3 is 13 residues long. The CDR3 region has the DNA TGTGCCAGCAGCTCGCCGATCCGGCAGGGTCTGTTTTTT. Amino acids: CASSSPIRQGLFF.

The V call is TRBV12-5, the J call TRBJ1-1; D possibly corresponds to TRBD1 (6 bases). Per the germline V gene, CDR1 is LGHNT and CDR2 is FRNRAP. V was pared by 3 bases and J by 1 base, with 15 bases between. CDR3 size: 16 residues. DNA for the CDR3: TGTGCTAGTGGTTTAGGGTGGGGGGCACAGAACACTGAAGCTTTCTTT. Its protein product is CASGLGWGAQNTEAFF.

The chain couples TRBV6-5 to TRBJ1-4, with D tentatively TRBD1 (5 bases). V was cut by 6 bases and J by 5 bases, with 13 bases left in between. The CDR3 is 14 amino acids. The germline gives CDR1 MNHEY, CDR2 SVGAGI. The CDR3, as DNA: TGTGCCAGCAGACAGCAGGGACGAAATGAAAAACTGTTTTTT. It translates to CASRQQGRNEKLFF.

The genes are TRBV3-1 (or the pseudogene TRBV3-2) and TRBJ2-1; no definite D call. The ends were cut back, 0 bases at V and 5 bases at J, with 8 bases in the middle. CDR3 length equals 14 residues. The germline V gene has CDR1 LGHDT and CDR2 YNNKEL (reference sequence). In nucleotides, the CDR3 is TGTGCCAGCAGCCAAGAGGCCCGGGACAATGAGCAGTTCTTC. Protein sequence: CASSQEARDNEQFF.

This rearrangement joins TRBV6-5 to TRBJ1-5; D not certain. Trimming removed 0 bases from V and 5 bases from J, with 11 bases in between. Germline CDR1 is MNHEY and CDR2 is SVGAGI. The length of the CDR3 is 15 residues. CDR3 nucleotide sequence: TGTGCCAGCAGTTACTCGTTTTACCCCGATCAGCCCCAGCATTTT. It specifies CASSYSFYPDQPQHF.

This clone was detected once. The chain carries TRBV21-1 and TRBJ2-1. TRBV21-1 counts as a pseudogene. The CDR3 is 12 residues long. The CDR3 nucleotides read TGTGCCAGCAGGGTCTCCTACAATGAGCAGTTCTTC. This gives the protein CASRVSYNEQFF.

The chain recombines TRBV9 with TRBJ2-7, with TRBD1 as a possible D gene (5 bases). This CDR3 contains 15 residues. V gave up 3 bases and J gave up 2 bases, with 15 bases separating them. Looked up from germline, CDR1 is SGDLS and CDR2 is YYNGEE. In DNA form, the CDR3 reads TGTGCCAGCAGCGACCCCAGGGAAAACCCCTACGAGCAGTACTTC. This encodes CASSDPRENPYEQYF. Variable domain in full (rest from reference TRBV9 and TRBJ2-7): DSGVTQTPKHLITATGQRVTLRCSPRSGDLSVYWYQQSLDQGLQFLIQYYNGEERAKGNILERFSAQQFPDLHSELNLSSLELGDSALYFCASSDPRENPYEQYFGPGTRLTVT.

This chain uses TRBV4-3 with TRBJ2-3; D is tentatively TRBD1 or TRBD2 (5 bases each). Germline V CDR1 and CDR2: LGHNA, YSLEER. V dropped 1 base and J dropped 4 bases, with 12 bases sitting between them. This CDR3 is built from 15 residues. Written as DNA, the CDR3 is TGCGCCAGCAGCCAAGGCTGGGGGTTGGCAGATACGCAGTATTTT. Its protein product is CASSQGWGLADTQYF.

The chain uses TRBV6-1 and TRBJ2-4; possibly TRBD2 for D (5 bases). Germline CDR1 and CDR2: MNHNS and SASEGT. The CDR3 runs 17 residues. V lost 1 base and J 1 base, leaving 14 bases between the germline ends. DNA of the CDR3: TGTGCCAGCAGTGAAGTCTCCACCAGAGGGGCCAAAAACATTCAGTACTTC. Translated, it gives CASSEVSTRGAKNIQYF.

The V call is TRBV7-9, the J call TRBJ2-5; the match to TRBD2 covers 11 bases. The CDR3 is 17 residues long. Unmatched junction bases numbered 13, after V lost 5 bases and J lost 5 bases. Germline values: CDR1 SEHNR, CDR2 FQNEAQ (reference sequence). CDR3 loop: CASSPRSTSGRLETQYF. CDR3 DNA sequence: TGTGCCAGCAGCCCGCGCTCTACTAGCGGGAGACTGGAGACCCAGTACTTC.

The chain employs TRBV29-1 and TRBJ1-4; tentative D call: TRBD1 (6 bases). Germline V gene data show CDR1 as SQVTM and CDR2 as ANQGSEA. The V end was cut by 4 bases, the J end by 10 bases, with 19 bases between. The CDR3 totals 14 residues. CDR3 DNA sequence: TGCAGCGTTGTGATCGGGGGACAAATGGGAAAACTGTTTTTT. Translating gives CSVVIGGQMGKLFF.

The rearrangement joins TRBV6-5 to TRBJ1-1; the D is unclear. The CDR3 consists of 14 residues. Germline loops: CDR1 MNHEY, CDR2 SVGAGI. Trimming stripped 6 bases from V and 0 bases from J, with 11 bases between. The CDR3 DNA sequence: TGTGCCAGCAGGTTAGGGTCTGTGAACACTGAAGCTTTCTTT. Amino acid sequence: CASRLGSVNTEAFF.

The chain is built from TRBV20-1 and TRBJ2-2; no clear D. Trimming removed 3 bases at V and 1 base at J, with 3 bases between. This CDR3 spans 12 amino acids. The germline V gene has CDR1 DFQATT and CDR2 SNEGSKA (reference sequence). CDR3 protein: CSASENTGELFF. CDR3 in DNA: TGCAGTGCTAGTGAGAACACCGGGGAGCTGTTTTTT.

The chain is built from TRBV28 and TRBJ1-1; a weak D match, TRBD1 (5 bases). This CDR3 spans 14 amino acids. V was pared by 0 bases and J by 7 bases, with 12 bases between. The germline gives CDR1 MDHEN, CDR2 SYDVKM. In DNA form, the CDR3 reads TGTGCCAGCAGTTTATGGGACAAAGGATTTGAAGCTTTCTTT. Residues: CASSLWDKGFEAFF.

V is TRBV6-2 or TRBV6-3 and J is TRBJ2-7; TRBD1 aligns across 7 bases. Per the germline V gene, CDR1 is MNHEY and CDR2 is SVGEGT. The V gene end was trimmed by 6 bases and the J gene end by 2 bases; junction bases not matched to a gene: 10. This CDR3 is built from 15 residues. CDR3 loop: CASSSAPTGAYEQYF. The DNA for the CDR3 is TGTGCCAGCAGCTCTGCCCCTACAGGGGCCTACGAGCAGTACTTC.

The CDR3 here is CASRETQYF. DNA of the CDR3: TGTGCCAGTAGGGAGACCCAGTACTTC. The chain joins TRBV12-3 or TRBV12-4 to TRBJ2-5; D not certain. V shed 9 bases and J shed 5 bases, with 4 bases lying between them. CDR3 length: 9 amino acids.